This is a list of T cell receptor beta chains from one sample in a study of cytomegalovirus exposure and HLA in healthy donors. Using immunoSEQ multiplex PCR, the repertoire was profiled, and TCRdb retains in-frame clones only, with some absent. Of some 110,000 clones in the sample, roughly 75% were seen once. The sample was PBMCs. These receptors were taken from a man aged 40-49 years in good health and CMV-seronegative. Both conserved end residues are part of each CDR3. D genes are given only for firm matches. Clone size is not always given. Where it is, it says once, few, many or a class for expanded clones.

J	V	size	D	CDR3	DNA
TRBJ2-7	TRBV25-1	.	.	CASSDVGAGYEQYF	TGTGCCAGCAGTGATGTGGGGGCCGGATACGAGCAGTACTTC
TRBJ2-5	TRBV6-6	.	TRBD2	CASSLGLAGGQETQYF	TGTGCCAGCAGCCTGGGACTAGCGGGGGGCCAAGAGACCCAGTACTTC
TRBJ1-4	TRBV6-6	.	TRBD1	CASSRQTRDRGLGSFF	TGTGCCAGCAGCCGTCAAACCCGGGACAGGGGGTTGGGATCTTTTTTT
TRBJ1-4	TRBV25-1	.	.	CASSESRGSTNEKLFF	TGTGCCAGCAGTGAATCTAGGGGTAGCACTAATGAAAAACTGTTTTTT
TRBJ2-3	TRBV5-1	.	TRBD2	CASRQTGAGAYTQYF	TGCGCCAGCAGGCAAACGGGAGCGGGGGCCTATACGCAGTATTTT
TRBJ2-3	TRBV5-1	.	TRBD2	CASSFGLASDTQYF	TGCGCCAGCAGCTTCGGACTAGCGAGCGATACGCAGTATTTT
TRBJ1-1	TRBV2	.	.	CASGTSMNTEAFF	TGTGCCTCCGGGACATCGATGAACACTGAAGCTTTCTTT
TRBJ1-4	TRBV6-5	.	TRBD1	CASSPGTAYEKLFF	TGTGCCAGCAGTCCCGGGACAGCCTATGAAAAACTGTTTTTT
TRBJ2-3	TRBV9	.	TRBD2	CASSVWDSGGGDTQYF	TGTGCCAGCAGCGTATGGGATAGCGGGGGGGGAGATACGCAGTATTTT
TRBJ1-2	TRBV18	.	.	CASSQRRGANNYGYTF	TGTGCCAGCTCACAGAGACGGGGGGCTAACAACTATGGCTACACCTTC
TRBJ2-3	TRBV7-9	.	.	CASSLGGGRGFTQYF	TGTGCCAGCAGCTTAGGTGGCGGCCGGGGGTTTACGCAGTATTTT
TRBJ1-5	TRBV7-8	.	.	CASSRGGRDQPQHF	TGTGCCAGCAGCAGGGGGGGGAGGGATCAGCCCCAGCATTTT
TRBJ2-2	TRBV9	.	.	CASSVVGEFGELFF	TGTGCCAGCAGCGTGGTAGGGGAATTTGGGGAGCTGTTTTTT
TRBJ2-7	TRBV7-2	.	.	CASSQISYEQYF	TGTGCCAGCAGCCAGATCTCCTACGAGCAGTACTTC
TRBJ2-7	TRBV6-1	.	.	CASSLFHEQYF	TGTGCCAGCAGTTTATTCCACGAGCAGTACTTC
TRBJ2-5	TRBV5-1	few	.	CASSLDGRGEQYF	TGCGCCAGCAGCTTGGACGGCAGGGGTGAGCAGTACTTC
TRBJ2-1	TRBV5-1	once	TRBD1	CASRKTGSVHNEQFF	TGCGCCAGCAGAAAGACAGGGTCGGTCCACAATGAGCAGTTCTTC
TRBJ1-2	TRBV6-1	.	TRBD1	CASSGDSSSLGRTF	TGTGCCAGCAGTGGGGACAGTTCCAGTCTTGGGCGGACCTTC
TRBJ2-4	TRBV5-6	.	.	CASSLSLDLLGPIQYF	TGTGCCAGCAGCTTATCTTTAGACCTCCTGGGGCCCATTCAGTACTTC
TRBJ1-4	TRBV11-2	.	.	CASSPRGSATNEKLFF	TGTGCCAGCAGCCCCAGGGGTTCTGCAACTAATGAAAAACTGTTTTTT
TRBJ1-2	TRBV7-6	.	TRBD1	CASSDGTGAYGYTF	TGTGCCAGCAGCGACGGGACAGGGGCCTATGGCTACACCTTC
TRBJ2-1	TRBV5-1	.	TRBD2	CASSFGGGQNEQFF	TGCGCCAGCAGCTTCGGCGGGGGTCAGAATGAGCAGTTCTTC
TRBJ2-3	TRBV6-1	.	TRBD1	CASGKTGTDTDTQYF	TGTGCCAGCGGAAAGACAGGGACCGACACAGATACGCAGTATTTT
TRBJ1-1	TRBV7-8	.	TRBD1	CASSSVKGTGAWSTEAFF	TGTGCCAGCAGCTCAGTAAAGGGGACAGGGGCTTGGAGCACTGAAGCTTTCTTT
TRBJ1-4	TRBV10-3	.	.	CAISPIGQHEKLFF	TGTGCCATCAGCCCAATTGGGCAGCATGAAAAACTGTTTTTT
TRBJ2-2	TRBV27	.	TRBD2	CASALLISGGGAGELFF	TGTGCCAGCGCTCTGCTTATTAGCGGGGGAGGCGCCGGGGAGCTGTTTTTT
TRBJ1-1	TRBV2	.	.	CASSFRDKNTEAFF	TGTGCCAGCAGCTTCCGGGACAAGAACACTGAAGCTTTCTTT
TRBJ1-2	TRBV7-7	.	.	CASSLARGTFTF	TGTGCCAGCAGCTTAGCTCGGGGGACCTTTACCTTC
TRBJ2-6	TRBV10-3	once	.	CAISESGILSGANVLTF	TGTGCCATCAGTGAGTCGGGCATCCTATCTGGGGCCAACGTCCTGACTTTC